A single sample gave rise to the 24 T cell receptor beta chains below, sequenced in a study of cytomegalovirus exposure and HLA in healthy donors (dated by TCRdb to the late 2010s). Library creation used the immunoSEQ multiplex PCR assay. Imported from immuneACCESS, the table was reduced by TCRdb to in-frame sequences with V and J called. These copies leave out some clones; in studies compared against another copy, an unresolved V gene accounts for under half, and the cause of the remainder is not known. Across this sample there are roughly 140,000 clones, with roughly 89% seen only once. 3% to 3.5% of the sample rests with the top ten. The sequenced sample consisted of PBMCs. The receptors derive from a young woman in good health and CMV-seropositive.

This chain joins TRBV12-5 and TRBJ2-7; D possibly corresponds to TRBD1 (5 bases). CDR1 and CDR2 from the germline V gene are LGHNT and FRNRAP. This CDR3 has 12 amino acids. Trimming took 4 bases from V and 6 from J, leaving 10 bases between them. Written as DNA, the CDR3 is TGTGCTAGTGGTTCGCAGGGCTTCGAGCAGTACTTC. Protein sequence: CASGSQGFEQYF. The whole variable domain, filled in from reference TRBV12-5 and TRBJ2-7, reads DARVTQTPRHKVTEMGQEVTMRCQPILGHNTVFWYRQTMMQGLELLAYFRNRAPLDDSGMPKDRFSAEMPDATLATLKIQPSEPRDSAVYFCASGSQGFEQYFGPGTRLTVT.

The chain uses TRBV11-3 and TRBJ2-7, with 9 positions matching TRBD2. The CDR3 runs to 13 residues. Per germline, CDR1 SGHNT and CDR2 YENEEA. The V gene end was trimmed by 3 bases and the J gene end by 6 bases; junction bases not matched to a gene: 3. CDR3 sequence reads: CASSFSGRGEQYF. CDR3 DNA: TGTGCCAGCAGCTTTAGCGGGAGAGGCGAGCAGTACTTC.

V and J are TRBV5-1 and TRBJ2-2; 7 bases fit TRBD2. V shed 0 bases and J 0 bases; nucleotides not matched to a gene: 2. Germline V gene sequence: CDR1 SGHRS, CDR2 YFSETQ. The CDR3 has 16 residues. CDR3 in amino acids: CASSLAGTTNTGELFF. The CDR3 DNA reads TGCGCCAGCAGCTTGGCCGGGACTACGAACACCGGGGAGCTGTTTTTT. Supplemented by reference TRBV5-1 and TRBJ2-2, the full variable domain reads KAGVTQTPRYLIKTRGQQVTLSCSPISGHRSVSWYQQTPGQGLQFLFEYFSETQRNKGNFPGRFSGRQFSNSRSEMNVSTLELGDSALYLCASSLAGTTNTGELFFGEGSRLTVL.

The chain employs TRBV30 and TRBJ1-6; possible D gene TRBD1, 6 bases. V gave up 5 bases and J gave up 9 bases, with 17 bases separating them. The CDR3 totals 14 residues. CDR1 is GTSNPN and CDR2 is SVGIG in the germline V gene (reference sequence). The CDR3 DNA reads TGTGCCTGGGTCGCAGGGACAATGGGTTCACCCCTCCACTTT. Protein: CAWVAGTMGSPLHF. Based on the CDR3 plus reference TRBV30 and TRBJ1-6, the full variable domain is SQTIHQWPATLVQPVGSPLSLECTVEGTSNPNLYWYRQAAGRGLQLLFYSVGIGQISSEVPQNLSASRPQDRQFILSSKKLLLSDSGFYLCAWVAGTMGSPLHFGNGTRLTVT.

The chain employs TRBV30 and TRBJ2-5, with D perhaps TRBD2 (5 bases). Trimming cost V 0 bases and J 5 bases, with 19 bases left between them. This CDR3 contains 16 residues. Germline lookup yields CDR1 GTSNPN and CDR2 SVGIG (reference sequence). The CDR3 protein is CAWSVLGRPAEETQYF. The CDR3, as DNA: TGTGCCTGGAGTGTACTAGGGCGGCCGGCGGAGGAGACCCAGTACTTC.

This clone was detected only once. The chain employs TRBV27 and TRBJ1-5, with 10 bases lining up with TRBD1. Germline V CDR1 and CDR2: MNHEY, SMNVEV (reference sequence). V lost 6 bases and J lost 2; bases outside the gene matches: 16. This CDR3 has 19 residues. The CDR3 loop reads CASRLTGQGISFGNQPQHF. The CDR3 DNA reads TGTGCCAGCAGGCTAACGGGACAGGGGATTTCATTTGGCAATCAGCCCCAGCATTTT.

In its sample, this clone was seen once. This chain connects TRBV30 to TRBJ2-7, with TRBD2 matching over 8 bases. Trimming removed 6 bases from V and 2 bases from J; junction bases left unmatched: 12. This CDR3 spans 15 amino acids. The germline V gene has CDR1 GTSNPN and CDR2 SVGIG (reference sequence). CDR3 residues: CACQGRGLGTYEQYF. As DNA, the CDR3 is TGTGCCTGTCAAGGCAGGGGACTAGGGACCTACGAGCAGTACTTC.

This chain connects TRBV5-6 to TRBJ2-1; 7 nucleotides line up with TRBD2. This CDR3 spans 15 amino acids. Germline values: CDR1 SGHDT, CDR2 YYEEEE. J was trimmed by 8 bases and V by 0 bases; bases with no gene match: 8. CDR3 in amino acids: CASSLDAGDLDEQFF. The CDR3 DNA reads as TGTGCCAGCAGCTTGGACGCGGGAGATTTAGATGAGCAGTTCTTC.

V is TRBV18 and J is TRBJ2-1, with 12 bases fitting TRBD2. CDR3 length: 16 residues. Germline loops: CDR1 KGHSH, CDR2 LQKENI. V lost 5 bases to trimming and J lost 6 bases; unmatched junction nucleotides: 8. The CDR3 DNA follows: TGTGCCAGCTCAGCCGATCTAGCGGGAGGGCTCAATGAGCAGTTCTTC. It specifies CASSADLAGGLNEQFF.

V usage is TRBV2 and J usage is TRBJ2-7, with 11 bases matching TRBD1. The CDR3 consists of 17 residues. The junction had 14 bases not matched to a gene; V was cut back by 7 bases and J by 3 bases. CDR1 and CDR2 from the germline V gene are SNHLY and FYNNEI. CDR3 sequence (DNA): TGTGCCAGCAAAGGGGTCAGCCGGGACAGGGGGATCTACGAGCAGTACTTC. Translated, it gives CASKGVSRDRGIYEQYF.

The chain has TRBV7-8 and TRBJ2-7, with 10 nucleotides matching TRBD1. This CDR3 has 14 residues. J lost 3 bases, V lost 4 bases, and 3 bases had no gene match. From germline, CDR1 is SGHVS and CDR2 FQNEAQ. The DNA of the CDR3 is TGTGCCAGCAGCTCGACAGGGGGCAGCTACGAGCAGTACTTC. It is translated as CASSSTGGSYEQYF.

V and J are TRBV7-2 and TRBJ2-7; 10 nucleotides agree with TRBD1. This CDR3 spans 17 amino acids. The J segment lost 0 bases and the V segment lost 5 bases, leaving 10 bases of the junction unmatched. The germline V gene has CDR1 SGHTA and CDR2 FQGNSA. The CDR3 DNA is TGTGCCAGCAGCATTAGAGGGGGGACAGGGGCCTCCTACGAGCAGTACTTC. Protein: CASSIRGGTGASYEQYF.

The V gene is TRBV30, the J gene TRBJ2-3; 7 bases map to TRBD1. This CDR3 has 15 amino acids. V shed 3 bases, J shed 2 bases, and the junction held 8 bases outside the gene matches. The germline CDR1 and CDR2 sequences are GTSNPN and SVGIG (reference sequence). CDR3 nucleotides: TGTGCCTGGAGCGTCCGGGACAGAGACACAGATACGCAGTATTTT. It translates to CAWSVRDRDTDTQYF. The complete variable domain, with remaining parts taken from reference TRBV30 and TRBJ2-3, reads SQTIHQWPATLVQPVGSPLSLECTVEGTSNPNLYWYRQAAGRGLQLLFYSVGIGQISSEVPQNLSASRPQDRQFILSSKKLLLSDSGFYLCAWSVRDRDTDTQYFGPGTRLTVL.

CDR3 in amino acids: CASSLIPASGYEQYF. In DNA form, the CDR3 reads TGTGCCAGCAGCTTAATACCTGCTAGCGGGTACGAGCAGTACTTC. V gene TRBV7-3 combines with J gene TRBJ2-7; the match to TRBD2 covers 8 bases. V was clipped by 1 base and J by 4 bases; unmatched bases: 6. Germline V gene data show CDR1 as SGHTA and CDR2 as FQGTGA. The CDR3 loop spans 15 amino acids.

This clone came up once. CDR3: CASSPVGGRDTQYF. CDR3 sequence (DNA): TGTGCCAGCAGCCCAGTCGGGGGGCGAGATACGCAGTATTTT. This rearrangement joins TRBV7-7 to TRBJ2-3; TRBD2 is a possible D gene (7 bases). The V end was cut by 5 bases, the J end by 5 bases, with 14 bases between. The CDR3 runs 14 residues. Germline CDR1 SSHAT, CDR2 FNYEAQ (reference sequence). Based on the CDR3 plus reference TRBV7-7 and TRBJ2-3, the full variable domain is GAGVSQSPRYKVTKRGQDVTLRCDPISSHATLYWYQQALGQGPEFLTYFNYEAQPDKSGLPSDRFSAERPEGSISTLTIQRTEQRDSAMYRCASSPVGGRDTQYFGPGTRLTVL.

The chain links TRBV4-3 to TRBJ2-5, with 9 bases identical to TRBD2. The CDR3 has 15 amino acids. J was trimmed by 1 base and V by 5 bases; bases with no gene match: 5. Per the germline V gene, CDR1 is LGHNA and CDR2 is YSLEER. CDR3 residues: CASSSGLAIQETQYF. In nucleotides, the CDR3 is TGCGCCAGCAGCTCTGGACTAGCGATCCAAGAGACCCAGTACTTC.

The V and J genes are TRBV5-1 and TRBJ1-4, with 7 bases identical to TRBD1. The V gene end was trimmed by 5 bases and the J gene end by 0 bases; junction bases not matched to a gene: 1. The CDR3 contains 14 residues. Germline CDR1 reads SGHRS; CDR2 reads YFSETQ. The CDR3 DNA reads TGCGCCAGCAGAGGACAGGCAACTAATGAAAAACTGTTTTTT. It encodes CASRGQATNEKLFF.

The chain uses TRBV30 and TRBJ2-7, with a weak D call TRBD1 (6 bases). The germline gives CDR1 GTSNPN, CDR2 SVGIG (reference sequence). Trimming removed 0 bases at V and 3 bases at J, with 12 bases between. The CDR3 is 14 amino acids. As DNA, the CDR3 is TGTGCCTGGAGTGTACTACAGGGTGGCTACGAGCAGTACTTC. Translating gives CAWSVLQGGYEQYF.

This clone was seen more than once but under ten times. The chain couples TRBV11-2 to TRBJ2-1, with 7 positions matching TRBD2. Germline lookup yields CDR1 SGHAT and CDR2 FQNNGV. The CDR3 loop spans 19 amino acids. V shed 0 bases, J shed 5 bases, and the junction held 16 bases outside the gene matches. This chain's CDR3 is CASSLDRRSGGRRDNEQFF. DNA for the CDR3: TGTGCCAGCAGCTTAGATAGGAGGAGCGGCGGGAGAAGGGACAATGAGCAGTTCTTC. Drawing the rest from reference TRBV11-2 and TRBJ2-1, the complete variable domain is EAGVAQSPRYKIIEKRQSVAFWCNPISGHATLYWYQQILGQGPKLLIQFQNNGVVDDSQLPKDRFSAERLKGVDSTLKIQPAKLEDSAVYLCASSLDRRSGGRRDNEQFFGPGTRLTVL.

This CDR3 is CASSLGTGDIFGGYGYTF. CDR3 bases: TGTGCCAGCAGCTTAGGGACAGGGGATATCTTTGGAGGGTATGGCTACACCTTC. This sequence joins TRBV13 and TRBJ1-2; TRBD1 agrees at 8 bases. In germline, CDR1 is PRHDT, CDR2 FYEKMQ (reference sequence). J was trimmed by 5 bases and V by 0 bases; bases with no gene match: 14. This CDR3 has 18 residues.

The chain carries TRBV27 and TRBJ2-2; D ambiguous. The CDR3 is 14 amino acids. Trimming shortened V by 6 bases and J by 6 bases, and 14 bases separated the two germline ends. CDR1 is MNHEY, CDR2 SMNVEV, per germline (reference sequence). Here the CDR3 reads CASRLTAESGELFF. The CDR3 coding sequence is TGTGCCAGCAGACTCACCGCCGAATCCGGGGAGCTGTTTTTT.

The chain is built from TRBV5-4 and TRBJ2-6; D perhaps matches TRBD1 (6 bases). With 1 base removed from V and 11 bases from J, the gap between germline ends came to 13 bases. The CDR3 is made up of 14 amino acids. The germline V gene encodes CDR1 SGHNT and CDR2 YYREEE (reference sequence). CDR3 residues: CASSLSPGVHVLTF. CDR3 nucleotide sequence: TGTGCCAGCAGCTTGTCGCCAGGGGTGCACGTCCTGACTTTC. The variable domain in full, with the rest retrieved from reference TRBV5-4 and TRBJ2-6, is ETGVTQSPTHLIKTRGQQVTLRCSSQSGHNTVSWYQQALGQGPQFIFQYYREEENGRGNFPPRFSGLQFPNYSSELNVNALELDDSALYLCASSLSPGVHVLTFGAGSRLTVL.

V usage is TRBV6-5 and J usage is TRBJ2-7; 7 bases align to TRBD2. Germline values: CDR1 MNHEY, CDR2 SVGAGI. J lost 0 bases, V lost 3 bases, and 5 bases had no gene match. The CDR3 extends over 15 amino acids. The DNA of the CDR3 is TGTGCCAGCAGTTATGTAGCGGGTGGCTCCTACGAGCAGTACTTC. This gives the protein CASSYVAGGSYEQYF.

The V call is TRBV2, the J call TRBJ1-3; D gene unclear. The CDR3 covers 15 residues. The germline CDR1 and CDR2 sequences are SNHLY and FYNNEI. Deletions cut 7 bases from V and 2 bases from J, with 15 bases between. The CDR3 DNA follows: TGTGCCAGCATTTGGTTGGGCTTAACTGGAAACACCATATATTTT. It translates to CASIWLGLTGNTIYF.